These 20 T cell receptor beta chains came from one sample sequenced in a study of blood T cell repertoires in COVID-19. The method was immunoSEQ multiplex PCR; TCRdb's version includes in-frame clones alone and lacks a portion of them. Altogether about 110,000 clones are present, roughly nine tenths being singletons, with the ten largest covering 4.9%. Sequencing was performed on peripheral blood. Receptor source: a man in his forties or fifties with active or convalescent COVID-19.

This chain uses TRBV6-5 with TRBJ2-7; the match to TRBD2 covers 8 bases. CDR3 size: 13 residues. CDR1 is MNHEY, CDR2 SVGAGI, per germline. Losses at the gene ends were 10 bases for V and 2 bases for J; bases not matched to a gene: 7. Here the CDR3 reads CATQRGGPYEQYF. In DNA form, the CDR3 reads TGTGCCACCCAACGGGGGGGACCCTACGAGCAGTACTTC.

The chain carries TRBV7-2 and TRBJ2-2; 9 nucleotides align to TRBD2. There are 16 residues in the CDR3. Germline V gives CDR1 SGHTA, CDR2 FQGNSA. J gave up 0 bases and V 5 bases, and 4 bases lay outside the gene matches. The DNA of the CDR3 is TGTGCCAGCAGCCTGGGACTAGCAGCGAACACCGGGGAGCTGTTTTTT. Translated: CASSLGLAANTGELFF.

The chain employs TRBV5-6 and TRBJ2-7; D unresolved. The germline gives CDR1 SGHDT, CDR2 YYEEEE. Trimming shortened V by 1 base and J by 6 bases, and 8 bases separated the two germline ends. This CDR3 comprises 12 residues. The DNA of the CDR3 is TGTGCCAGCAGCTTGAGGAGTGGCGAGCAGTACTTC. Translated: CASSLRSGEQYF.

The chain has TRBV18 and TRBJ2-1, with 7 bases that match TRBD1. The CDR3 sequence is 17 residues long. V trimming: 0 bases; J trimming: 3 bases; junction bases outside the gene matches: 8. Looked up from germline, CDR1 is KGHSH and CDR2 is LQKENI. CDR3 coding DNA: TGTGCCAGCTCACCACCGGTGGGGCAGGGGGACTACAATGAGCAGTTCTTC. Protein sequence: CASSPPVGQGDYNEQFF.

The V call is TRBV30, the J call TRBJ2-7, with 11 bases that match TRBD1. CDR1 GTSNPN and CDR2 SVGIG come from the germline V gene (reference sequence). J lost 1 base, V lost 5 bases, and 7 bases had no gene match. The CDR3 loop spans 15 amino acids. This chain's CDR3 is CAWGIGTGGSYEQYF. The CDR3 DNA sequence: TGTGCCTGGGGAATAGGGACAGGGGGGTCCTACGAGCAGTACTTC. Full variable domain (remainder filled in from reference TRBV30 and TRBJ2-7): SQTIHQWPATLVQPVGSPLSLECTVEGTSNPNLYWYRQAAGRGLQLLFYSVGIGQISSEVPQNLSASRPQDRQFILSSKKLLLSDSGFYLCAWGIGTGGSYEQYFGPGTRLTVT.

A note on this clone: The junction departs from germline at one end; a sequencing error may be responsible. Here the CDR3 DNA reads TGTGCCTGGCGTGTAATGGTCGGCACTGAAGCTTTCTTT. The encoded protein is CAWRVMVGTEAFF. V usage is TRBV30 and J usage is TRBJ1-1, with D hard to call. CDR3 length equals 13 residues. CDR1 and CDR2 from the germline V gene are GTSNPN and SVGIG (reference sequence).

The chain has TRBV5-1 and TRBJ1-1, with 7 bases lining up with TRBD1. The CDR3 is 17 residues long. The germline gives CDR1 SGHRS, CDR2 YFSETQ. The V segment lost 3 bases and the J segment 3 bases; nucleotides outside the gene matches: 14. CDR3 bases: TGCGCCAGCAGCTCGACCGACATACAAACAGGGGACACTGAAGCTTTCTTT. It yields the protein CASSSTDIQTGDTEAFF. Complete variable domain (other parts from reference TRBV5-1 and TRBJ1-1): KAGVTQTPRYLIKTRGQQVTLSCSPISGHRSVSWYQQTPGQGLQFLFEYFSETQRNKGNFPGRFSGRQFSNSRSEMNVSTLELGDSALYLCASSSTDIQTGDTEAFFGQGTRLTVV.

This clone was detected once. The rearrangement uses TRBV7-3 and TRBJ2-2, with D perhaps TRBD2 (5 bases). V was pared by 0 bases and J by 7 bases, with 9 bases between. CDR3 size: 14 residues. Germline assignment: CDR1 SGHTA and CDR2 FQGTGA. This CDR3 is CASSLTSGIGELFF. The DNA of the CDR3 is TGTGCCAGCAGCTTAACGTCGGGGATCGGGGAGCTGTTTTTT.

The chain is built from TRBV28 and TRBJ1-2; a possible D gene is TRBD1 (5 bases). V shed 5 bases and J shed 3 bases, with 16 bases lying between them. CDR1 and CDR2 (germline): MDHEN, SYDVKM. The CDR3 is made up of 15 amino acids. The DNA of the CDR3 is TGTGCCAGCAGTCCGGCCGCTGGCAGGGACTATGGCTACACCTTC. Translated, it gives CASSPAAGRDYGYTF.

The V gene is TRBV6-2 or TRBV6-3, the J gene TRBJ2-2; D unclear. Germline V gene data show CDR1 as MNHEY and CDR2 as SVGEGT. V lost 0 bases to trimming and J lost 4 bases, with 12 bases between them. This CDR3 region has 16 residues. CDR3 sequence: CASSYSPRLATGELFF. The DNA for the CDR3 is TGTGCCAGCAGTTACTCCCCGCGACTTGCCACCGGGGAGCTGTTTTTT.

The chain has TRBV5-1 and TRBJ2-2; D may be TRBD1 (5 bases). The germline CDR1 and CDR2 sequences are SGHRS and YFSETQ. The CDR3 has 18 amino acids. With 0 bases removed from V and 8 bases from J, the gap between germline ends came to 23 bases. The CDR3 spells CASSLGRDETLLLGELFF. DNA for the CDR3: TGCGCCAGCAGCTTGGGCAGGGATGAGACGTTGCTATTGGGGGAGCTGTTTTTT.

The chain has TRBV10-3 and TRBJ2-5; a weak D match, TRBD1 (5 bases). The CDR3 contains 16 residues. V lost 4 bases and J 5 bases, leaving 20 bases between the germline ends. Germline CDR1 is ENHRY and CDR2 is SYGVKD. The CDR3 loop is CAISGLSFGAKETQYF. The CDR3 nucleotides are TGTGCCATCAGTGGACTCTCTTTTGGGGCGAAGGAGACCCAGTACTTC.

The chain links TRBV6-6 to TRBJ2-7, with 11 bases lining up with TRBD1. With V trimmed by 6 bases and J by 7 bases, 8 bases remained unmatched. The CDR3 has 14 amino acids. Germline V gene sequence: CDR1 MNHNY, CDR2 SVGAGI (reference sequence). This CDR3 reads CASRRTGGTREQYF. CDR3 sequence (DNA): TGTGCCAGCAGAAGGACAGGGGGCACGAGGGAGCAGTACTTC.

The chain is built from TRBV11-2 and TRBJ1-6, with D possibly matching TRBD1 (6 bases). Between the trimmed V and J ends, which lost 5 bases and 7 bases, there was a span of 15 bases. Looked up from germline, CDR1 is SGHAT and CDR2 is FQNNGV. This CDR3 has 15 amino acids. CDR3 amino acids: CASSRMDSPNSPLHF. CDR3 bases: TGTGCCAGCAGCCGTATGGACAGTCCAAATTCACCCCTCCACTTT.

The rearrangement uses TRBV5-1 and TRBJ2-7; a possible D gene is TRBD1 (5 bases). From germline, CDR1 is SGHRS and CDR2 YFSETQ. Trimming shortened V by 0 bases and J by 5 bases, and 12 bases separated the two germline ends. The CDR3 loop spans 14 amino acids. CDR3 amino acids: CASSLETAWDEQYF. The CDR3 DNA is TGCGCCAGCAGCTTGGAGACAGCGTGGGACGAGCAGTACTTC.

This rearrangement joins TRBV7-3 to TRBJ2-5, with 7 bases identical to TRBD2. The germline CDR1 and CDR2 sequences are SGHTA and FQGTGA. The junction had 4 bases not matched to a gene; V was cut back by 5 bases and J by 1 base. This CDR3 is 14 amino acids long. The CDR3 spells CASSPTSAQETQYF. In nucleotides, the CDR3 is TGTGCCAGCAGCCCTACTAGCGCCCAAGAGACCCAGTACTTC.

V and J are TRBV5-3 and TRBJ2-7, with D maybe TRBD1 (7 bases). TRBV5-3 qualifies as an ORF whose function is uncertain. The V and J ends lost 4 bases and 2 bases respectively, with 16 bases between them. CDR3 size: 15 residues. As DNA, the CDR3 is TGTGCCAGAAGCCAAGGCGGGGACAGTGCCTACGAGCAGTACTTC. It is translated as CARSQGGDSAYEQYF.

The chain uses TRBV6-5 and TRBJ1-4; D remains ambiguous. The germline CDR1 and CDR2 sequences are MNHEY and SVGAGI. The ends were cut back, 5 bases at V and 5 bases at J, with 9 bases in the middle. The CDR3 has 13 amino acids. CDR3 in DNA: TGTGCCAGCAGTCTGATACGGAATGAAAAACTGTTTTTT. This translates into CASSLIRNEKLFF.

The chain joins TRBV27 to TRBJ2-7; TRBD1 is a possible D gene (6 bases). Trimming took off 3 bases at V and 4 bases at J, with 13 bases between the two ends. This CDR3 comprises 14 residues. The V gene's germline CDR1 is MNHEY and CDR2 SMNVEV (reference sequence). This chain's CDR3 is CASSFQGPLYEQYF. CDR3 in DNA: TGTGCCAGCAGTTTCCAGGGGCCCCTTTACGAGCAGTACTTC.

The rearrangement links TRBV7-2 to TRBJ1-4; D is perhaps TRBD1 (6 bases). V lost 4 bases to trimming and J lost 14 bases, with 17 bases between them. Germline lookup yields CDR1 SGHTA and CDR2 FQGNSA. The CDR3 consists of 13 residues. The CDR3 region is CASSSRQDGSLFF. The CDR3 DNA is TGTGCCAGCAGCTCAAGACAGGACGGGTCCCTGTTTTTT.